What follows are 25 T cell receptor beta chains derived from one specimen sequenced in a study of a mutant IDH1 vaccine in newly diagnosed glioma. Time point in this sample: week 11, during vaccination. The content of each vaccine dose was 300 ug of mutant IDH1 20-mer peptide, and topical imiquimod accompanied it. For these TCRs, the target antigens are not known. Clones were read by immunoSEQ multiplex PCR, and TCRdb kept only the in-frame ones, dropping some. Found here are tens of thousands of clones, less than 80% of them singletons; the top ten hold 8%. The source material was PBMCs, sampled from a glioma patient whose treatment included an IDH1 peptide vaccine. These TCRs come from a man in his forties with glioma.

The genes are TRBV7-2 and TRBJ1-2; TRBD1 agrees at 7 bases. CDR3 length equals 15 residues. Germline V gene sequence: CDR1 SGHTA, CDR2 FQGNSA. V trimming: 2 bases; J trimming: 4 bases; junction bases outside the gene matches: 7. This CDR3 is CASSLTGQPSYGYTF. Written as DNA, the CDR3 is TGTGCCAGCAGCTTAACGGGACAGCCAAGCTATGGCTACACCTTC.

This clone was detected only a few times. This chain links TRBV19 with TRBJ1-5; 7 bases align to TRBD1. The CDR3 contains 14 residues. From germline, CDR1 is LNHDA and CDR2 SQIVND (reference sequence). J lost 5 bases, V lost 6 bases, and 7 bases had no gene match. The CDR3 nucleotides read TGTGCCAGTAGGTACCGGGACAGAGATCAGCCCCAGCATTTT. This gives the protein CASRYRDRDQPQHF.

CDR3 sequence reads: CASSWTGGPEAFF. The CDR3 bases are TGTGCCAGCAGCTGGACAGGGGGGCCTGAAGCTTTCTTT. The chain joins TRBV7-2 to TRBJ1-1; 10 bases align to TRBD1. The ends lost 4 bases at V and 6 bases at J; junction bases unmatched: 2. Germline V CDR1 and CDR2: SGHTA, FQGNSA. CDR3 size: 13 residues.

The J gene is TRBJ2-7, the V gene TRBV21-1; the listed D gene, TRBD1, was not tested against the DNA. TRBV21-1 is a pseudogene. The CDR3 runs 18 residues. DNA of the CDR3: TGTGCCAGCAGCAAAGTGGATAATGATGGACAGCGCGGGCCTAAGCAGTACGTC. It translates to CASSKVDNDGQRGPKQYV.

The J gene is TRBJ1-2, the V gene TRBV7-2, with 7 bases aligning to TRBD1. Germline V gene data show CDR1 as SGHTA and CDR2 as FQGNSA. V lost 5 bases to trimming and J lost 4 bases; unmatched junction nucleotides: 10. The length of the CDR3 is 15 residues. CDR3 sequence: CASSPQGTASYGYTF. The CDR3 bases are TGTGCCAGCAGCCCCCAGGGGACAGCTTCCTATGGCTACACCTTC.

This rearrangement joins TRBV29-1 to TRBJ2-1; no firm D call. This CDR3 has 11 amino acids. Trimming cost V 3 bases and J 2 bases, with 2 bases left between them. Germline V CDR1 and CDR2: SQVTM, ANQGSEA. CDR3 sequence: CSVETYNEQFF. The CDR3 DNA is TGCAGCGTTGAGACCTACAATGAGCAGTTCTTC.

A single count supports this clone. V usage is TRBV10-3 and J usage is TRBJ2-2; 11 bases agree with TRBD1. This CDR3 has 14 residues. Trimming cost V 9 bases and J 3 bases; bases outside gene matches: 3. The germline V gene encodes CDR1 ENHRY and CDR2 SYGVKD. The CDR3 loop is CAMGTGGDTGELFF. CDR3 nucleotides: TGTGCCATGGGGACAGGGGGGGACACCGGGGAGCTGTTTTTT.

The CDR3 DNA reads TGTGCCAGTAGCCGGACCGGTGACTATGGCTACACCTTC. It codes for CASSRTGDYGYTF. The chain is built from TRBV19 and TRBJ1-2; D gene ambiguous. In germline, CDR1 is LNHDA, CDR2 SQIVND (reference sequence). CDR3 length: 13 amino acids. Deletions cut 6 bases from V and 3 bases from J, with 11 bases between.

The J gene is TRBJ1-2, the V gene TRBV11-3; the D is unclear. The CDR3 extends over 11 amino acids. CDR1 and CDR2 from the germline V gene are SGHNT and YENEEA. The V gene lost 1 base and the J gene lost 13 bases, with 10 bases spanning the gap. CDR3 in DNA: TGTGCCAGCAGCTTAGGAACGGCGGGCACCTTC. This encodes CASSLGTAGTF.

This chain connects TRBV28 to TRBJ1-5; 12 nucleotides agree with TRBD1. This CDR3 is 15 amino acids long. Per the germline V gene, CDR1 is MDHEN and CDR2 is SYDVKM. V trimming: 6 bases; J trimming: 9 bases; junction bases outside the gene matches: 9. DNA for the CDR3: TGTGCCAGCAGCACGGGGACAGGGGGCGCAGGGCCCCAGCATTTT. Amino acids: CASSTGTGGAGPQHF.

Written as DNA, the CDR3 is TGCGCCAGCAGCCAAGCCATAACAGCGGGAGGGCAATATACGCAGTATTTT. It codes for CASSQAITAGGQYTQYF. This rearrangement joins TRBV4-1 to TRBJ2-3; 10 nucleotides agree with TRBD2. The V gene's germline CDR1 is MGHRA and CDR2 YSYEKL. The ends lost 1 base at V and 7 bases at J; junction bases unmatched: 11. The CDR3 sequence is 17 residues long.

This chain connects TRBV19 to TRBJ2-5; 9 bases fit TRBD1. Germline CDR1 and CDR2: LNHDA and SQIVND (reference sequence). This CDR3 contains 13 residues. With V trimmed by 5 bases and J by 9 bases, 7 bases remained unmatched. CDR3 sequence reads: CASSVGDRVSQYF. Written as DNA, the CDR3 is TGTGCCAGTAGTGTGGGGGACAGGGTCTCCCAGTACTTC.

V usage is TRBV11-2 and J usage is TRBJ1-1, with 7 bases that match TRBD1. From germline, CDR1 is SGHAT and CDR2 FQNNGV. After removal of 5 bases from V and 0 bases from J, the junction contained 3 bases not matched to a gene. CDR3 length: 14 residues. As DNA, the CDR3 is TGTGCCAGCAGCCGGACAGGCTTGAACACTGAAGCTTTCTTT. This codes for CASSRTGLNTEAFF.

This rearrangement joins TRBV9 to TRBJ2-6, with TRBD1 identical over 7 bases. CDR3 length: 16 residues. Germline CDR1 reads SGDLS; CDR2 reads YYNGEE. The V segment lost 4 bases and the J segment 0 bases; nucleotides outside the gene matches: 4. The CDR3 spells CASSPGQFSGANVLTF. The CDR3 nucleotides read TGTGCCAGCAGCCCGGGACAGTTCTCTGGGGCCAACGTCCTGACTTTC.

CDR3: CACGQGSYEQYF. In DNA, the CDR3 is TGTGCCTGCGGACAGGGGTCCTACGAGCAGTACTTC. The chain employs TRBV7-9 and TRBJ2-7; TRBD1 matches at 9 bases. Looked up from germline, CDR1 is SEHNR and CDR2 is FQNEAQ (reference sequence). Unmatched junction bases numbered 3, after V lost 11 bases and J lost 1 base. The CDR3 extends over 12 amino acids.

The V gene is TRBV4-3, the J gene TRBJ1-3; D gene uncertain. The V gene lost 0 bases and the J gene lost 1 base, with 10 bases spanning the gap. CDR3 length: 16 residues. From germline, CDR1 is LGHNA and CDR2 YSLEER. The CDR3 protein is CASSQDPWVSGNTIYF. CDR3 bases: TGCGCCAGCAGCCAAGATCCGTGGGTTTCTGGAAACACCATATATTTT.

The chain joins TRBV2 to TRBJ2-7, with 10 positions matching TRBD1. Germline assignment: CDR1 SNHLY and CDR2 FYNNEI. With V trimmed by 4 bases and J by 5 bases, 8 bases remained unmatched. The CDR3 has 15 residues. CDR3 nucleotides: TGTGCCAGCAGTGTTGACCGGGACAGGGGTGACGAGCAGTACTTC. Translated: CASSVDRDRGDEQYF.

V gene TRBV5-1 combines with J gene TRBJ2-5; possible D gene TRBD1, 6 bases. The CDR3 runs to 12 residues. Germline V gives CDR1 SGHRS, CDR2 YFSETQ. V was trimmed by 5 bases and J by 2 bases, leaving 7 bases between them. The CDR3 loop is CASRGGQETQYF. The CDR3, as DNA: TGCGCCAGCAGAGGGGGACAAGAGACCCAGTACTTC.

V and J are TRBV7-2 and TRBJ2-1; TRBD2 aligns across 12 bases. J lost 9 bases, V lost 5 bases, and 11 bases had no gene match. Germline V lookup: CDR1 SGHTA, CDR2 FQGNSA. This CDR3 has 16 residues. The chain's CDR3 is CASSPRTSGTFAEQFF. The CDR3 DNA follows: TGTGCCAGCAGCCCCAGGACTAGCGGGACCTTCGCTGAGCAGTTCTTC.

The rearrangement uses TRBV7-2 and TRBJ2-2; TRBD2 agrees at 9 bases. V shed 6 bases, J shed 2 bases, and the junction held 13 bases outside the gene matches. The germline CDR1 and CDR2 sequences are SGHTA and FQGNSA. This CDR3 region has 18 residues. The CDR3 here is CASRTGGRVRNNTGELFF. CDR3 in DNA: TGTGCCAGCAGGACTGGCGGGAGGGTCAGAAATAACACCGGGGAGCTGTTTTTT.

V is TRBV9 and J is TRBJ1-4, with 8 bases that match TRBD1. The germline gives CDR1 SGDLS, CDR2 YYNGEE. There are 14 residues in the CDR3. Trimming cost V 0 bases and J 5 bases; bases outside gene matches: 0. In DNA form, the CDR3 reads TGTGCCAGCAGCGTAGGGGACAGGAATGAAAAACTGTTTTTT. Amino acids: CASSVGDRNEKLFF.

The CDR3 reads CASSGEDIMLTFF. CDR3 nucleotide sequence: TGTGCCAGCAGCGGGGAGGATATAATGTTGACTTTCTTT. The chain links TRBV9 to TRBJ1-1, with unresolved D. V was trimmed by 3 bases and J by 12 bases, leaving 18 bases between them. CDR3 size: 13 residues. Germline CDR1 reads SGDLS; CDR2 reads YYNGEE.

A few counts support this clone. The V and J genes are TRBV7-2 and TRBJ2-7, with 7 bases that match TRBD2. This CDR3 contains 12 residues. The ends lost 1 base at V and 12 bases at J; junction bases unmatched: 6. Per germline, CDR1 SGHTA and CDR2 FQGNSA. The CDR3 nucleotides are TGTGCCAGCAGCTTAGGCGGACTAGTCTTGTACGTC. Translated: CASSLGGLVLYV.

This chain connects TRBV19 to TRBJ1-3, with 7 bases identical to TRBD1. Germline V gives CDR1 LNHDA, CDR2 SQIVND (reference sequence). The CDR3 contains 13 residues. The V gene end was trimmed by 8 bases and the J gene end by 4 bases; junction bases not matched to a gene: 5. The CDR3 coding sequence is TGTGCCAGTGGGACAGTAGGAGGAAACACCATATATTTT. Translation gives CASGTVGGNTIYF.

The chain has TRBV7-9 and TRBJ2-5; unclear D gene. The CDR3 has 16 amino acids. Germline assignment: CDR1 SEHNR and CDR2 FQNEAQ (reference sequence). V was clipped by 5 bases and J by 4 bases, with 20 bases between them. CDR3 region: CASSPTSWGLGETQYF. The CDR3 nucleotides are TGTGCCAGCAGCCCGACCTCGTGGGGTTTAGGAGAGACCCAGTACTTC.